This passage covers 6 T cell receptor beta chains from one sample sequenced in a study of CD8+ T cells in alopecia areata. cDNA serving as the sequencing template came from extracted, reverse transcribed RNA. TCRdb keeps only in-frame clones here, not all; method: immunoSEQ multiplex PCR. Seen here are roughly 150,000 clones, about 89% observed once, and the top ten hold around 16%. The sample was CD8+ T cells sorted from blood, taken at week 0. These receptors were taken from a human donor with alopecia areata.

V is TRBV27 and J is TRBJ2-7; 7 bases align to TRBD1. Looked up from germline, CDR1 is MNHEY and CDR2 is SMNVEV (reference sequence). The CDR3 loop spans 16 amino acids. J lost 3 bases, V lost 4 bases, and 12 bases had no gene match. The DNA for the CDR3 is TGTGCCAGCAGTTCCTCCTGGGGGACAGAAGTCTACGAGCAGTACTTC. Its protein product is CASSSSWGTEVYEQYF.

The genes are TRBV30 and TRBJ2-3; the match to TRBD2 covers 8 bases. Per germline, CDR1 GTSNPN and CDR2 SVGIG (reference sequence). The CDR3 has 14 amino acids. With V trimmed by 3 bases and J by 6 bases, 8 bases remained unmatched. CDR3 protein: CAWSLRGAVDTQYF. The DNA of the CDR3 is TGTGCCTGGAGCTTGCGGGGGGCCGTGGATACGCAGTATTTT.

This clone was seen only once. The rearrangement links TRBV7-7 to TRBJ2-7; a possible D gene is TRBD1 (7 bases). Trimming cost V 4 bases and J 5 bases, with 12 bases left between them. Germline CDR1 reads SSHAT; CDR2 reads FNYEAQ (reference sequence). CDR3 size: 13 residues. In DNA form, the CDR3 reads TGTGCCAGCAGCTCCCCAGGGGGGAACGAGCAGTACTTC. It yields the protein CASSSPGGNEQYF.

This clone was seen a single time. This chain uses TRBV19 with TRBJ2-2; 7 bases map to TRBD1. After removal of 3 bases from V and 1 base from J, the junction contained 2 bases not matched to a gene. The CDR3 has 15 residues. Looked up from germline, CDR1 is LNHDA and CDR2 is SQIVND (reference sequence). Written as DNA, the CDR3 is TGTGCCAGTAGTATGGGGACAGTGAACACCGGGGAGCTGTTTTTT. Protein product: CASSMGTVNTGELFF.

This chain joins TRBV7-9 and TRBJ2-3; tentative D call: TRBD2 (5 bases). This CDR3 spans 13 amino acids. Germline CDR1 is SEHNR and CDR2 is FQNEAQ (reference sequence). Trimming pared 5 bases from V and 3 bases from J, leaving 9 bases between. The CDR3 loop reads CASSPRDTDTQYF. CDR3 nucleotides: TGTGCCAGCAGCCCCCGGGATACAGATACGCAGTATTTT.

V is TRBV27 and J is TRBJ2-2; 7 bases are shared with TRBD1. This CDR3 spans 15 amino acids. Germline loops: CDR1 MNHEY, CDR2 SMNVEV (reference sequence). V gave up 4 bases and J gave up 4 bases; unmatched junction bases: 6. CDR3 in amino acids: CASSSGTEGTGELFF. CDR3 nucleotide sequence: TGTGCCAGCAGTTCCGGGACAGAAGGCACCGGGGAGCTGTTTTTT.